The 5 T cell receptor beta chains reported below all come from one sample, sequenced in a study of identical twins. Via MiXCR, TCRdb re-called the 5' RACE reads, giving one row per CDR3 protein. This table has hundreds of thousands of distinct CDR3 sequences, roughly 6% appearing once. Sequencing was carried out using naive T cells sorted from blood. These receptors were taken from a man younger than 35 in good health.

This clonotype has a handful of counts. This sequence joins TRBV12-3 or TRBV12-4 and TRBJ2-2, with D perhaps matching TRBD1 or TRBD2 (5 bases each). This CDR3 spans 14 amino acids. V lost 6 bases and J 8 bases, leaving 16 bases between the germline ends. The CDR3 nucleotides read TGTGCCAGCAGGGTCCTGACGGGGCCAGGGGAGCTGTTTTTT. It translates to CASRVLTGPGELFF.

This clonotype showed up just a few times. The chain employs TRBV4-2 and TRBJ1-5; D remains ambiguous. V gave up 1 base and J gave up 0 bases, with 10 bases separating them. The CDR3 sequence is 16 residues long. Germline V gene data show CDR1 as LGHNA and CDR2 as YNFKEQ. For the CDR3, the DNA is TGTGCCAGCAGCCAAGTTCCCCAGGATAGCAATCAGCCCCAGCATTTT. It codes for CASSQVPQDSNQPQHF.

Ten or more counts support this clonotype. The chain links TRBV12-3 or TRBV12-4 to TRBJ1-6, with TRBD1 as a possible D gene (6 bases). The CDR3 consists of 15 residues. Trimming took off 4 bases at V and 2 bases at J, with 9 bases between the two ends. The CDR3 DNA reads TGTGCCAGCAGTTCCAGGGGTACCTATAATTCACCCCTCCACTTT. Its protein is CASSSRGTYNSPLHF.

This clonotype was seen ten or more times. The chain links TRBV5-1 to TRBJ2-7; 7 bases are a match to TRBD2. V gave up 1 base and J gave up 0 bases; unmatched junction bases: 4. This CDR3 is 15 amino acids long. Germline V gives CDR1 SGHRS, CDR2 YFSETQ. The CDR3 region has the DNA TGCGCCAGCAGCTTGCGAGGCGGGAGCTCCTACGAGCAGTACGTC. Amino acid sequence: CASSLRGGSSYEQYV.

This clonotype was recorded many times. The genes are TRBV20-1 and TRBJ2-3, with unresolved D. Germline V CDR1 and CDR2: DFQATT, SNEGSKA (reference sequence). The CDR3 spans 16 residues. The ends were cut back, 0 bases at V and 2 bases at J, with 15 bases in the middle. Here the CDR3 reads CSARDEVGFHTDTQYF. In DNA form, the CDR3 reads TGCAGTGCTAGAGATGAGGTTGGCTTTCACACAGATACGCAGTATTTT.